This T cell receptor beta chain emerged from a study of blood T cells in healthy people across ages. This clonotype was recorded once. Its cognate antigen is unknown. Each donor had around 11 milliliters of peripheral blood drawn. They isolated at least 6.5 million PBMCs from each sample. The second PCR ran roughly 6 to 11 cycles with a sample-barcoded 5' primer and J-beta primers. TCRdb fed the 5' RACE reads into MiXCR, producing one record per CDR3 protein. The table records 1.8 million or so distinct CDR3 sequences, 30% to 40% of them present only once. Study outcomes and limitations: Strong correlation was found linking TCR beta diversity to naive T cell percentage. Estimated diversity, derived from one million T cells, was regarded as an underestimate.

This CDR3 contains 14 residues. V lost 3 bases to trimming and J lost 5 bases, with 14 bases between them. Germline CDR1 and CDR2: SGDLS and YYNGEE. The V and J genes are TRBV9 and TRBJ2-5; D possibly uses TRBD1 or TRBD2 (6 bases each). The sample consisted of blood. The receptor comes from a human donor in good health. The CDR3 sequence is CASSAGGRVETQYF. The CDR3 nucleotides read TGTGCCAGCAGCGCCGGGGGCCGGGTGGAGACCCAGTACTTC.